Listed below are T cell receptor beta chains from one sample, sequenced in a study of T cell changes during pregnancy in multiple sclerosis. Sequencing used immunoSEQ multiplex PCR; TCRdb keeps in-frame clones, though not all of them. The table lists about 52,000 clones, about 92% of them singletons. The material sequenced was CD4+ T cells from peripheral blood mononuclear cells, taken in the third trimester of pregnancy. The receptors were sampled from a female donor with multiple sclerosis, enrolled in a pregnancy study. CDR3s include the opening cysteine and the closing phenylalanine or tryptophan. D genes are given only for firm matches. Not all rows give a size; the values are once, few, many and, for expanded clones, a class.

D,size,J,V,length,CDR3,DNA
-,-,TRBJ2-2,TRBV7-9,14,CASSLQGNTGELFF,TGTGCCAGCAGCTTACAGGGGAACACCGGGGAGCTGTTTTTT
-,-,TRBJ2-5,TRBV7-9,14,CASSLGTGSETQYF,TGTGCCAGCAGCTTGGGCACAGGGTCGGAGACCCAGTACTTC
TRBD2,once,TRBJ2-7,TRBV28,14,CASSFLAVAYEQYF,TGTGCCAGCAGTTTTCTAGCGGTGGCCTACGAGCAGTACTTC
-,-,TRBJ2-6,TRBV4-1,18,CASSHQEGLTSGANVLTF,TGCGCCAGCAGCCATCAGGAGGGGCTCACGTCTGGGGCCAACGTCCTGACTTTC
-,-,TRBJ1-5,TRBV21-1,13,CASGDRVIQPQHF,TGTGCCAGCGGGGACAGGGTAATTCAGCCCCAGCATTTT
-,once,TRBJ2-5,TRBV7-7,13,CASSSPPGETQYF,TGTGCCAGCAGCTCCCCACCCGGGGAGACCCAGTACTTC
-,once,TRBJ1-6,TRBV18,16,CASSPSRFALNSPLHF,TGTGCCAGCTCACCTTCCAGGTTCGCCCTGAATTCACCCCTCCACTTT
-,-,TRBJ2-7,TRBV7-8,14,CASSLALSRVEQYF,TGTGCCAGCAGCTTAGCGCTAAGTCGGGTCGAGCAGTACTTC
TRBD1,once,TRBJ1-1,TRBV5-1,14,CASADRTGAFEAFF,TGCGCCAGCGCCGATAGGACAGGGGCTTTTGAAGCTTTCTTT
-,-,TRBJ2-1,TRBV19,15,CASSISQRRGDEQFF,TGTGCCAGTAGTATTTCCCAGCGCAGGGGAGATGAGCAGTTCTTC
TRBD1,-,TRBJ1-2,TRBV27,15,CASSLLGQLAYGYTF,TGTGCCAGCAGTTTATTGGGACAGCTCGCCTATGGCTACACCTTC
-,-,TRBJ1-5,TRBV2,14,CASNPGQSNQPQHF,TGTGCCAGCAACCCGGGACAAAGCAATCAGCCCCAGCATTTT
TRBD1,-,TRBJ1-5,TRBV27,14,CASRTGGGNQPQHF,TGTGCCAGCAGGACAGGGGGAGGCAATCAGCCCCAGCATTTT
TRBD2,-,TRBJ2-7,TRBV5-1,14,CASSFRTSAYEQYF,TGCGCCAGCAGCTTCCGGACTAGCGCCTACGAGCAGTACTTC
TRBD1,once,TRBJ1-5,TRBV30,15,CAWARDRGANQPQHF,TGTGCCTGGGCCCGGGACAGGGGCGCAAATCAGCCCCAGCATTTT
-,-,TRBJ1-6,TRBV11-2,14,CASSRRALGSPLHF,TGTGCCAGCAGCCGGCGGGCCCTTGGTTCACCCCTCCACTTT
TRBD1,-,TRBJ1-4,TRBV25-1,17,CASSEQGTGASNEKLFF,TGTGCCAGCAGTGAACAAGGGACAGGGGCTTCTAATGAAAAACTGTTTTTT
TRBD1,-,TRBJ2-3,TRBV28,14,CASRRQGNLNTQYF,TGTGCCAGCAGGAGACAGGGGAACTTGAATACGCAGTATTTT
-,-,TRBJ2-1,TRBV9,14,CASTVSPSYNEQFF,TGTGCCAGCACGGTGAGCCCCTCCTACAATGAGCAGTTCTTC
-,once,TRBJ1-5,TRBV5-8,13,CASSTVSNQPQHF,TGTGCCAGCAGCACGGTTAGCAATCAGCCCCAGCATTTT
TRBD1,-,TRBJ2-7,TRBV10-3,13,CAISVEGAFEQYF,TGTGCCATCAGTGTTGAGGGGGCCTTTGAGCAGTACTTC
TRBD1,-,TRBJ1-1,TRBV7-2,14,CASSRTGVSTEAFF,TGTGCCAGCAGCAGAACAGGGGTAAGCACTGAAGCTTTCTTT
TRBD1,-,TRBJ1-4,TRBV11-2,12,CASSGTGLKLFF,TGTGCCAGCAGTGGGACAGGACTAAAACTGTTTTTT
-,-,TRBJ2-1,TRBV18,12,CASSPAGDEQFF,TGTGCCAGCTCACCGGCAGGCGATGAGCAGTTCTTC
-,-,TRBJ2-2,TRBV30,15,CAWATGTPHTGELFF,TGTGCCTGGGCCACCGGGACTCCTCACACCGGGGAGCTGTTTTTT
TRBD2,once,TRBJ2-7,TRBV2,16,CASSALAGLFMYEQYF,TGTGCCAGCAGTGCACTAGCGGGACTCTTTATGTACGAGCAGTACTTC
-,-,TRBJ1-1,TRBV19,12,CASTSPHYEAFF,TGTGCCAGTACCAGTCCCCATTATGAAGCTTTCTTT
-,-,TRBJ1-4,TRBV2,15,CASTADTTTNEKLFF,TGTGCCAGCACTGCTGACACGACAACTAATGAAAAACTGTTTTTT
-,-,TRBJ1-2,TRBV5-8,16,CASSLGGLGPIYGYTF,TGTGCCAGCAGCTTGGGGGGCCTCGGGCCAATCTATGGCTACACCTTC
TRBD1,once,TRBJ1-1,TRBV27,18,CASSFRKRDRWGPTEAFF,TGTGCCAGCAGTTTCAGAAAACGGGACAGATGGGGGCCCACTGAAGCTTTCTTT
-,-,TRBJ1-5,TRBV7-8,13,CASSWTRNQPQHF,TGTGCCAGCAGCTGGACACGCAATCAGCCCCAGCATTTT
-,-,TRBJ2-4,TRBV5-1,14,CASSLSIAKNIQYF,TGCGCCAGCAGCTTGTCCATAGCCAAAAACATTCAGTACTTC
TRBD1,-,TRBJ2-2,TRBV19,13,CASSVHRGGELFF,TGTGCCAGTAGTGTACACAGGGGTGGGGAGCTGTTTTTT
TRBD1,-,TRBJ1-5,TRBV18,16,CASSQGQVLSNQPQHF,TGTGCCAGCTCACAAGGACAGGTACTAAGCAATCAGCCCCAGCATTTT
-,-,TRBJ2-3,TRBV9,15,CASSGSRDFTDTQYF,TGTGCCAGCAGCGGTAGCCGGGATTTTACAGATACGCAGTATTTT
TRBD1,-,TRBJ1-1,TRBV27,16,CASRKSAGGWYTEAFF,TGTGCCAGCCGGAAATCGGCAGGGGGATGGTACACTGAAGCTTTCTTT
TRBD1,-,TRBJ2-3,TRBV30,15,CAWRIPGQGKDTQYF,TGTGCCTGGAGGATTCCGGGACAGGGAAAAGATACGCAGTATTTT
-,-,TRBJ2-3,TRBV5-1,15,CASSLTGGPTDTQYF,TGCGCCAGCAGCTTAACAGGTGGTCCCACAGATACGCAGTATTTT
-,-,TRBJ2-7,TRBV11-2,15,CASSHPRRSSYEQYF,TGTGCCAGCAGCCACCCTCGGAGGAGCTCCTACGAGCAGTACTTC
TRBD1,-,TRBJ2-1,TRBV19,17,CASSPGRQGGPDNEQFF,TGTGCCAGTAGTCCAGGGCGACAGGGGGGGCCCGACAATGAGCAGTTCTTC
TRBD1,once,TRBJ1-5,TRBV30,14,CAWSVQGANQPQHF,TGTGCCTGGAGTGTACAGGGGGCGAATCAGCCCCAGCATTTT
-,-,TRBJ2-7,TRBV28,16,CASSLLRFPSTYEQYF,TGTGCCAGCAGTTTATTGCGGTTTCCTAGTACCTACGAGCAGTACTTC
TRBD2,once,TRBJ2-1,TRBV27,17,CASSRRTSALSYNEQFF,TGTGCCAGCAGCCGCCGGACTAGCGCTTTATCCTACAATGAGCAGTTCTTC
-,-,TRBJ2-5,TRBV2,12,CASRGGGETQYF,TGTGCCAGCAGGGGCGGAGGAGAGACCCAGTACTTC
-,-,TRBJ1-2,TRBV18,12,CASTVLGDGYTF,TGTGCCAGCACTGTGTTAGGGGATGGCTACACCTTC
TRBD1,-,TRBJ1-2,TRBV16,15,CASSQSNYRGSGYTF,TGTGCCAGCAGCCAATCAAATTACAGGGGCAGTGGCTACACCTTC
-,-,TRBJ2-1,TRBV27,16,CASSLTVGQIYNEQFF,TGTGCCAGCAGTTTAACGGTCGGACAGATCTACAATGAGCAGTTCTTC
TRBD1,-,TRBJ1-3,TRBV30,16,CAWGQGGTVSGNTIYF,TGTGCCTGGGGACAGGGGGGAACCGTCTCTGGAAACACCATATATTTT
-,-,TRBJ1-6,TRBV5-1,15,CASSLTGNPDSPLHF,TGCGCCAGCAGCTTGACAGGGAACCCTGATTCACCCCTCCACTTT
-,-,TRBJ2-7,TRBV11-2,13,CASSRPTSYEQYF,TGTGCCAGCAGCCGGCCGACTAGCTACGAGCAGTACTTC
TRBD2,-,TRBJ2-3,TRBV30,17,CAWSGSSGGVGTDTQYF,TGTGCCTGGAGTGGGTCTAGCGGGGGGGTGGGCACAGATACGCAGTATTTT